Presented here are 21 T cell receptor beta chains from one specimen sequenced in a study of cytomegalovirus exposure and HLA in healthy donors (dated by TCRdb to between 2016 and 2019). Library creation used the immunoSEQ multiplex PCR assay. For the multiplex PCR, a mixture combining 60 forward primers for TCR Vbeta segments and 13 reverse primers for TCR Jbeta segments was used. TCRdb provides this immuneACCESS table in a form limited to in-frame rearrangements. Some clones are lacking; in checked studies, under half of them reflect an unresolved V gene, and why the rest are absent is not known. Here the sample has approximately 120,000 clones; roughly 80% occur a single time. The top ten constitute 1.2% of the sample. Sequencing used PBMCs. These receptors came from a female donor in good health and CMV-seronegative.

The chain joins TRBV4-1 to TRBJ2-3, with 11 nucleotides matching TRBD2. The CDR3 extends over 17 amino acids. V was pared by 1 base and J by 2 bases, with 5 bases of the junction left unmatched. Germline CDR1 is MGHRA and CDR2 is YSYEKL. As DNA, the CDR3 is TGCGCCAGCAGCCAAGGGAGACTAGCGGGGAACACAGATACGCAGTATTTT. Protein sequence: CASSQGRLAGNTDTQYF.

This clone was seen a single time. This chain joins TRBV19 and TRBJ2-3; a weak D match, TRBD1 (5 bases). This CDR3 has 15 amino acids. Germline loops: CDR1 LNHDA, CDR2 SQIVND (reference sequence). With 6 bases removed from V and 4 bases from J, the gap between germline ends came to 17 bases. Here the CDR3 reads CASSPRQGPSDTQYF. The CDR3 DNA follows: TGTGCCAGTAGCCCGAGGCAGGGCCCCTCAGATACGCAGTATTTT.

V gene TRBV28 combines with J gene TRBJ1-2, with a possible D match to TRBD1 (5 bases). The CDR3 is 14 amino acids. The V gene lost 3 bases and the J gene lost 2 bases, with 10 bases spanning the gap. In germline, CDR1 is MDHEN, CDR2 SYDVKM. The CDR3 DNA is TGTGCCAGCAGTTTCGGGGGTCGGAACTATGGCTACACCTTC. It codes for CASSFGGRNYGYTF.

V usage is TRBV5-5 and J usage is TRBJ2-6, with 7 bases fitting TRBD2. With V trimmed by 4 bases and J by 2 bases, 3 bases remained unmatched. Germline V gene lookup returns CDR1 SGHKS and CDR2 YYEKEE (reference sequence). This CDR3 comprises 15 residues. The CDR3 DNA reads TGTGCCAGCAGCCGAGCGGGGCCTGGGGCCAACGTCCTGACTTTC. Protein product: CASSRAGPGANVLTF.

The V and J genes are TRBV6-1 and TRBJ2-7; TRBD2 is a possible D gene (5 bases). This CDR3 contains 15 residues. V was pared by 1 base and J by 3 bases, with 13 bases between. Looked up from germline, CDR1 is MNHNS and CDR2 is SASEGT. This CDR3 is CASSEGWAGIYEQYF. Here the CDR3 DNA reads TGTGCCAGCAGTGAAGGGTGGGCCGGGATCTACGAGCAGTACTTC.

The chain is built from TRBV6-5 and TRBJ2-3, with 10 bases aligning to TRBD2. Germline assignment: CDR1 MNHEY and CDR2 SVGAGI. V lost 0 bases to trimming and J lost 8 bases; unmatched junction nucleotides: 5. The CDR3 consists of 15 residues. In DNA form, the CDR3 reads TGTGCCAGCAGTTACTCGACTAGCGGGCTCGGTACGCAGTATTTT. Translation: CASSYSTSGLGTQYF.

The genes are TRBV5-1 and TRBJ2-3; 12 bases agree with TRBD2. CDR1 SGHRS and CDR2 YFSETQ come from the germline V gene. The ends lost 3 bases at V and 2 bases at J; junction bases unmatched: 10. The length of the CDR3 is 18 residues. CDR3 loop: CASSSYGLAGTYTDTQYF. The CDR3 DNA sequence: TGCGCCAGCAGCTCCTACGGACTAGCGGGGACCTACACAGATACGCAGTATTTT.

J is TRBJ2-1 and V is TRBV7-9; a possible D gene is TRBD1 (6 bases). Germline V CDR1 and CDR2: SEHNR, FQNEAQ (reference sequence). CDR3 length equals 16 residues. V was pared by 5 bases and J by 6 bases, with 20 bases between. The CDR3 sequence: CASSRALQGPGNEQFF. CDR3 sequence (DNA): TGTGCCAGCAGCCGGGCCCTACAGGGTCCGGGCAATGAGCAGTTCTTC.

The V call is TRBV18, the J call TRBJ2-3, with 11 bases that match TRBD2. V lost 3 bases and J lost 1; bases outside the gene matches: 9. The CDR3 covers 18 residues. Germline V gene lookup returns CDR1 KGHSH and CDR2 LQKENI. CDR3 region: CASSPGTSGSSGTDTQYF. The CDR3 DNA reads as TGTGCCAGCTCACCCGGGACTAGCGGAAGTAGTGGCACAGATACGCAGTATTTT.

This chain links TRBV4-2 with TRBJ2-1, with TRBD2 matching 11 bases. CDR1 is LGHNA, CDR2 YNFKEQ, per germline. The CDR3 consists of 16 residues. V lost 0 bases, J lost 8 bases, and 6 bases stayed unmatched. In nucleotides, the CDR3 is TGTGCCAGCAGCCAAGAACTAGCGGGAGTTAATGATGAGCAGTTCTTC. Translating it yields CASSQELAGVNDEQFF.

This rearrangement joins TRBV28 to TRBJ1-6, with 8 positions matching TRBD1. The V gene's germline CDR1 is MDHEN and CDR2 SYDVKM. The V and J ends lost 6 bases and 12 bases, in that order; junction bases with no gene match: 7. This CDR3 is 13 amino acids long. The CDR3 nucleotides read TGTGCCAGCAGGCCCGGACAGGGATTACCCCTCCACTTT. It specifies CASRPGQGLPLHF.

V usage is TRBV2 and J usage is TRBJ1-5; D might be TRBD1 (6 bases). Germline CDR1 reads SNHLY; CDR2 reads FYNNEI. This CDR3 contains 13 residues. Trimming left V 6 bases short and J 3 bases short, with 9 bases between. In nucleotides, the CDR3 is TGTGCCAGCAGACCAGGGGTCAATCAGCCCCAGCATTTT. Translation gives CASRPGVNQPQHF. The full variable domain, its missing parts supplied by reference TRBV2 and TRBJ1-5, is EPEVTQTPSHQVTQMGQEVILRCVPISNHLYFYWYRQILGQKVEFLVSFYNNEISEKSEIFDDQFSVERPDGSNFTLKIRSTKLEDSAMYFCASRPGVNQPQHFGDGTRLSIL.

The chain is built from TRBV5-4 and TRBJ1-6; D is perhaps TRBD1 (6 bases). V lost 0 bases, J lost 6 bases, and 10 bases lay in between. This CDR3 is built from 15 residues. The germline gives CDR1 SGHNT, CDR2 YYREEE (reference sequence). CDR3: CASSLDRASNSPLHF. For the CDR3, the DNA is TGTGCCAGCAGCTTGGACAGGGCATCTAATTCACCCCTCCACTTT.

This chain connects TRBV19 to TRBJ2-4; TRBD1 might be the D (5 bases). The CDR3 spans 15 residues. Germline V lookup: CDR1 LNHDA, CDR2 SQIVND (reference sequence). V was shortened by 4 bases and J by 8 bases, with 18 bases between the two germline ends. This chain's CDR3 is CASSTSRAGIDIQYF. The CDR3 DNA is TGTGCCAGTAGTACCAGCAGGGCCGGTATCGACATTCAGTACTTC.

The chain couples TRBV7-9 to TRBJ1-6; D might be TRBD1 (5 bases). The CDR3 covers 13 residues. Germline V gives CDR1 SEHNR, CDR2 FQNEAQ (reference sequence). V lost 0 bases and J 12 bases, leaving 9 bases between the germline ends. Here the CDR3 reads CASSLALGLPLHF. CDR3 sequence (DNA): TGTGCCAGCAGCTTAGCGCTGGGACTACCCCTCCACTTT.

The rearrangement uses TRBV6-4 and TRBJ2-3; 9 positions match TRBD2. The CDR3 is 15 amino acids. Trimming removed 3 bases from V and 0 bases from J; junction bases left unmatched: 1. Germline CDR1 MRHNA, CDR2 SNTAGT. The CDR3 coding sequence is TGTGCCAGCAGTGAGCTAGCGGGAAGCACAGATACGCAGTATTTT. Amino acid sequence: CASSELAGSTDTQYF.

This sequence joins TRBV15 and TRBJ2-1; D possibly corresponds to TRBD2 (6 bases). The V end was cut by 2 bases, the J end by 7 bases, with 12 bases between. The germline V gene has CDR1 LNHNV and CDR2 YYDKDF (reference sequence). CDR3 length: 14 residues. The CDR3 is CATSRPGTRNEQFF. The CDR3 region has the DNA TGTGCCACCAGCAGACCCGGGACTCGAAATGAGCAGTTCTTC.

The chain couples TRBV15 to TRBJ2-7, with 8 bases matching TRBD2. The length of the CDR3 is 15 residues. Germline assignment: CDR1 LNHNV and CDR2 YYDKDF (reference sequence). After removal of 0 bases from V and 1 base from J, the junction contained 2 bases not matched to a gene. This CDR3 is CATSRDSGGSYEQYF. The CDR3, as DNA: TGTGCCACCAGCAGAGATTCGGGGGGGTCCTACGAGCAGTACTTC.

The V call is TRBV5-4, the J call TRBJ2-2, with D perhaps matching TRBD1 (6 bases). With 5 bases removed from V and 2 bases from J, the gap between germline ends came to 13 bases. This CDR3 is 15 amino acids long. Germline V gene data show CDR1 as SGHNT and CDR2 as YYREEE (reference sequence). The CDR3 nucleotides read TGTGCCAGCAGGCCTCGGGACACCAACACCGGGGAGCTGTTTTTT. Translation: CASRPRDTNTGELFF.

This chain connects TRBV7-9 to TRBJ2-5; no reliable D call. Near its end, the DNA agrees better with TRBJ2-7, so the J call may be wrong. Looked up from germline, CDR1 is SEHNR and CDR2 is FQNEAQ (reference sequence). The CDR3 spans 11 residues. The CDR3 region is CASSAFYEQYF. For the CDR3, the DNA is TGTGCCAGCAGCGCATTCTACGAGCAGTACTTC.

This chain uses TRBV2 with TRBJ1-2; a possible D gene is TRBD1 (5 bases). The CDR3 is 14 residues long. V lost 7 bases and J 0 bases, leaving 12 bases between the germline ends. CDR1 is SNHLY, CDR2 FYNNEI, per germline. The CDR3 DNA sequence: TGTGCCAGCACCGGAAGGACAACTAACTATGGCTACACCTTC. Translating gives CASTGRTTNYGYTF.